This TCR beta chain was documented in a study of T-cell reconstitution after alpha-beta-depleted transplantation in children. In the case of this clonotype: The antigen remains unidentified.

Whole-study findings and limits: There were some patients whose high TCRbeta diversity at day 60 came from surviving recipient T cells and thymic progenitors. Several hundred expanded graft clones reportedly supplied alpha-beta T cells about two months after transplant.

Unique molecular identifiers tagged the TCRbeta library. One entry per CDR3 protein, called by TCRdb with MiXCR from the PCR reads. The sample lists about 830,000 distinct CDR3 sequences; approximately 15% were seen once. The CDR3 is 15 residues long. The germline gives CDR1 KGHDR, CDR2 SFDVKD. The V and J ends lost 7 bases and 5 bases, in that order; junction bases with no gene match: 7. The chain recombines TRBV24-1 with TRBJ2-2; 9 nucleotides line up with TRBD1. The TCR comes from a male patient younger than 18 who had a stem cell transplant for acute lymphoblastic leukemia, so the T cells may come from the graft donor. The source material was PBMCs, mostly from graft donor cells, sampled 360 days after TCRalphabeta/CD19-depleted stem cell transplant. The CDR3 loop reads CATSSPGQGTGELFF. The CDR3 region has the DNA TGTGCCACCAGCAGCCCGGGACAGGGAACCGGGGAGCTGTTTTTT.